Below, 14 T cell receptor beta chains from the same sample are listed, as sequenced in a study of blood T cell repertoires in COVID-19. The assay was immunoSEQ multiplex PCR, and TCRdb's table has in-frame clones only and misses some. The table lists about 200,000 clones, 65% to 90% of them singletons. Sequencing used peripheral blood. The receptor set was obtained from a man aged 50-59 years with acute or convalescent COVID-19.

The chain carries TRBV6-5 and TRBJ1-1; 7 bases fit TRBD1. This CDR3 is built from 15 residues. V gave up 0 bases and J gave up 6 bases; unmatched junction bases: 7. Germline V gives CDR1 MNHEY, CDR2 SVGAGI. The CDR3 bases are TGTGCCAGCAGTTACTCGGCAGGGGGTATCGCTGAAGCTTTCTTT. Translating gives CASSYSAGGIAEAFF.

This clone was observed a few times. The CDR3 spells CASSSSRDPGRGTEAFF. The CDR3 DNA reads as TGTGCCAGCAGTTCATCACGGGACCCCGGCAGGGGCACTGAAGCTTTCTTT. The rearrangement uses TRBV27 and TRBJ1-1; TRBD1 might be the D (6 bases). CDR1 and CDR2 (germline): MNHEY, SMNVEV (reference sequence). The CDR3 is 17 amino acids. Trimming took off 4 bases at V and 4 bases at J, with 22 bases between the two ends.

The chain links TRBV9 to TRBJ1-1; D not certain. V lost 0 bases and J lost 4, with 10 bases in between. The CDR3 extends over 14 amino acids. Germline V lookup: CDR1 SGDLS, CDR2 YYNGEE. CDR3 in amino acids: CASSVVPESTEAFF. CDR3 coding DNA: TGTGCCAGCAGCGTAGTGCCCGAGAGCACTGAAGCTTTCTTT.

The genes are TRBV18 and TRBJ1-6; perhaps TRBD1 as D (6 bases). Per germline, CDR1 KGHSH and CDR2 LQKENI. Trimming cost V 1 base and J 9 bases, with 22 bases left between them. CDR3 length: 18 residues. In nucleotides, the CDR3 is TGTGCCAGCTCACCACAGAGGACGAAGGGGGGGGAAGGTTCACCCCTCCACTTT. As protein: CASSPQRTKGGEGSPLHF. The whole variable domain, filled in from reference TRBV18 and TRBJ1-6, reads NAGVMQNPRHLVRRRGQEARLRCSPMKGHSHVYWYRQLPEEGLKFMVYLQKENIIDESGMPKERFSAEFPKEGPSILRIQQVVRGDSAAYFCASSPQRTKGGEGSPLHFGNGTRLTVT.

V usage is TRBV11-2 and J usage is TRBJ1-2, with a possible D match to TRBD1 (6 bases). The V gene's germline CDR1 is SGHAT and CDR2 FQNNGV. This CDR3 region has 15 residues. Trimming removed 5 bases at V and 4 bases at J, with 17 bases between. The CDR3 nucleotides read TGTGCCAGCAGCCTAGCGGACAGCAGATTCTATGGCTACACCTTC. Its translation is CASSLADSRFYGYTF.

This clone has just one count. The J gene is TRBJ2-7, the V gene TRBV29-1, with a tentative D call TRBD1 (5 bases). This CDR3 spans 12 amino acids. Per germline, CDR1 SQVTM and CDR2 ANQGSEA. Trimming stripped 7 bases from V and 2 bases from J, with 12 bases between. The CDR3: CSAGHLPYEQYF. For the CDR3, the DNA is TGCAGCGCTGGACACCTTCCCTACGAGCAGTACTTC.

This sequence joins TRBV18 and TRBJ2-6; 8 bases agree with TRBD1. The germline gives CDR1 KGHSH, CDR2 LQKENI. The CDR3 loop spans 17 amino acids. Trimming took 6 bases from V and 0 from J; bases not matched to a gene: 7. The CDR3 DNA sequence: TGTGCCAGCTCGGGGACAGGAGAAAGCTCTGGGGCCAACGTCCTGACTTTC. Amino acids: CASSGTGESSGANVLTF.

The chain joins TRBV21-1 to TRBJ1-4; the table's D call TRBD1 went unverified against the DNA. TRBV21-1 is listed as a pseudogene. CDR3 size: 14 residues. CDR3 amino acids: CASSLGGASEKLFF. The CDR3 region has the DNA TGTGCCAGCAGCCTAGGGGGCGCGTCTGAAAAACTGTTTTTT.

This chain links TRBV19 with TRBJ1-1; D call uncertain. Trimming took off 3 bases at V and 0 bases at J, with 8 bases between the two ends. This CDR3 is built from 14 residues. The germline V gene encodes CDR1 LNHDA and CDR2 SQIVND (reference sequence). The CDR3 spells CASSIGVMNTEAFF. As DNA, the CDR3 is TGTGCCAGTAGTATCGGGGTGATGAACACTGAAGCTTTCTTT.

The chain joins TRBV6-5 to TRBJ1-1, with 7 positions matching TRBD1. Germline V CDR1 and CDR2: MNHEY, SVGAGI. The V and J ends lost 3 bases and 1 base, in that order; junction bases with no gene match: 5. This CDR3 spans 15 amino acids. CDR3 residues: CASSYSRQGNTEAFF. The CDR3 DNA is TGTGCCAGCAGTTATAGTCGACAGGGGAACACTGAAGCTTTCTTT.

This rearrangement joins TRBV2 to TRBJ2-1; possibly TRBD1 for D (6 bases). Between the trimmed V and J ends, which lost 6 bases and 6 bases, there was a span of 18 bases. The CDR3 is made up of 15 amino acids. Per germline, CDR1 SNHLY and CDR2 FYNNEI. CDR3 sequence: CASSQGIKALNEQFF. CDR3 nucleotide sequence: TGTGCCAGCAGCCAGGGGATCAAGGCCCTCAATGAGCAGTTCTTC. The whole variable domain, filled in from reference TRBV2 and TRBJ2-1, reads EPEVTQTPSHQVTQMGQEVILRCVPISNHLYFYWYRQILGQKVEFLVSFYNNEISEKSEIFDDQFSVERPDGSNFTLKIRSTKLEDSAMYFCASSQGIKALNEQFFGPGTRLTVL.

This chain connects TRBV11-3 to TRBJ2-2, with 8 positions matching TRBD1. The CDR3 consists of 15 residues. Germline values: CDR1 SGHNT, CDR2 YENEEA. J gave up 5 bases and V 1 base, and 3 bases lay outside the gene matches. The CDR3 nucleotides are TGTGCCAGCAGCTTAGGGTACAGGGGGACCGGGGAGCTGTTTTTT. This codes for CASSLGYRGTGELFF.

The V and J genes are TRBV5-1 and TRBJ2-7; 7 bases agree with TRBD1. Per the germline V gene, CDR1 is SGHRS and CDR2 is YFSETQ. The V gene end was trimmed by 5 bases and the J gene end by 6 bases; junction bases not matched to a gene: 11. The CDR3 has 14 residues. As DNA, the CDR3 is TGCGCCAGCAGAATTAGTTTTTCAGGGGGCGAGCAGTACTTC. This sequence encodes CASRISFSGGEQYF.

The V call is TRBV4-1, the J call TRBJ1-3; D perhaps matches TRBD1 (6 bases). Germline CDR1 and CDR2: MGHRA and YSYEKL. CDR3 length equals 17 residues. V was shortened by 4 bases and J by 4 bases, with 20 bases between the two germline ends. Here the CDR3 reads CASSPLGGGIRGNTIYF. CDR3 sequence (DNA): TGCGCCAGCAGCCCCCTAGGGGGGGGAATTCGGGGAAACACCATATATTTT.